These T cell receptor beta chains were read from a single sample in a study of cytomegalovirus exposure and HLA in healthy donors. Produced via immunoSEQ multiplex PCR; TCRdb's table is partial and in-frame only. The data show under 200,000 clones, and the top ten clones hold roughly 0.83%. What was sequenced was PBMCs. These receptors were collected from a woman aged 18-35 years in good health and CMV-seropositive. Each CDR3 is given with its conserved first and last residue. The order of the fields is J gene, D gene, V gene, CDR3 DNA, CDR3 protein. A D gene is named only where the DNA matches it firmly.

>TRBJ2-2|-|TRBV19
TGTGCCAGTAGTATAGTAGGGGGGGCTCGAGGCGGGGAGCTGTTTTTT
CASSIVGGARGGELFF
>TRBJ2-1|TRBD2|TRBV6-4
TGTGCCAGCAGTCTAGCGGGGGAACGGAATGAGCAGTTCTTC
CASSLAGERNEQFF
>TRBJ2-5|TRBD1|TRBV7-6
TGTGCCAGCAGCTTCGGACAGGGACCAATTGAGACCCAGTACTTC
CASSFGQGPIETQYF
>TRBJ1-2|-|TRBV5-3
TGTGCCAGAAGCTTTGCTTCAGGGCGCTATGGCTACACCTTC
CARSFASGRYGYTF
>TRBJ2-2|TRBD1|TRBV27
TGTGCCAGCCCGGACCGGGACAGGGGGCCCGCCGGGGAGCTGTTTTTT
CASPDRDRGPAGELFF
>TRBJ2-5|TRBD2|TRBV11-2
TGTGCCAGCAGCTTGGGAGCTAGCGGGGGGCAACAAGAGACCCAGTACTTC
CASSLGASGGQQETQYF
>TRBJ2-7|TRBD2|TRBV4-2
TGTGCCAGCAGCCAAGGGGACTACCTTTCCTCCTACGAGCAGTACTTC
CASSQGDYLSSYEQYF
>TRBJ1-2|-|TRBV19
TGTGCCAGTAGTATACTCGGCAGGGACTATGGCTACACCTTC
CASSILGRDYGYTF
>TRBJ1-4|-|TRBV18
TGTGCCAGCTCACCTGTGGGACACCATAATGAAAAACTGTTTTTT
CASSPVGHHNEKLFF
>TRBJ1-2|-|TRBV5-6
TGTGCCAGCAGCTTGGGTGTGGGCCCTGGCTACACCTTC
CASSLGVGPGYTF
>TRBJ1-4|TRBD1|TRBV5-1
TGCGCCAGCAGCTTGGTAACGGGACAGGCTAATGAAAAACTGTTTTTT
CASSLVTGQANEKLFF
>TRBJ2-2|-|TRBV5-1
TGCGCCAGCAGCTTGGCCCGGGCCGGGGAGCTGTTTTTT
CASSLARAGELFF
>TRBJ2-1|-|TRBV14
TGTGCCAGCAGCCGGACAGACTTAAACTCCTACAATGAGCAGTTCTTC
CASSRTDLNSYNEQFF
>TRBJ2-7|-|TRBV4-2
TGTGCCAGCAGCGAAGGGGGGGGCCTGGACGAGCAGTACTTC
CASSEGGGLDEQYF
>TRBJ1-1|TRBD1|TRBV2
TGTGCCAGCAGTGCTGGGACAGGGGAAGCTTTCTTT
CASSAGTGEAFF
>TRBJ2-7|TRBD1|TRBV5-4
TGTGCCAGCAGCCGGGACAGGGACTCCTACGAGCAGTACTTC
CASSRDRDSYEQYF
>TRBJ2-7|TRBD2|TRBV2
TGTGCCAGCAGCGCAGGGACTAGCGGGGGGGACAACGAGCAGTACTTC
CASSAGTSGGDNEQYF
>TRBJ1-2|-|TRBV5-6
TGTGCCAGCGGCTTGGTGGGGGGGGACTATGGCTACACCTTC
CASGLVGGDYGYTF
>TRBJ2-3|-|TRBV11-3
TGTGCCAGCAGGCGACAGGGCACAGATACGCAGTATTTT
CASRRQGTDTQYF
>TRBJ1-6|-|TRBV7-8
TGTGCCAGCAGCTTAGCGCCCCGGACAGCCGCTTTTCACCCCCTCCACTTT
CASSLAPRTAAFHPLHF
>TRBJ2-1|TRBD2|TRBV5-1
TGCGCCAGCAGCCCGGCTAGCGGGGTTTACAATGAGCAGTTCTTC
CASSPASGVYNEQFF
>TRBJ1-3|-|TRBV6-1
TGTGCCAGCAGTCAAGAGAGTACCACGACTGGAAACACCATATATTTT
CASSQESTTTGNTIYF
>TRBJ2-7|TRBD2|TRBV7-2
TGTGCCAGCAGCATTTCCACTAGCGGAGATTTCTACGAGCAGTACTTC
CASSISTSGDFYEQYF
>TRBJ2-5|TRBD1|TRBV5-8
TGTGCCAGCAGCCCCCAGGGGGCGGTGGGCCAAGAGACCCAGTACTTC
CASSPQGAVGQETQYF
>TRBJ1-1|-|TRBV6-6
TGTGCCAGCAGTCTAACAGGGCACGGGACTGAAGCTTTCTTT
CASSLTGHGTEAFF
>TRBJ2-2|-|TRBV29-1
TGCAGCGTTGAACCCACAAACACCGGGGAGCTGTTTTTT
CSVEPTNTGELFF
>TRBJ1-1|TRBD1|TRBV28
TGTGCCAGCAGAATCTTCAGGGGGCCCTCTCCACGGAACACTGAAGCTTTCTTT
CASRIFRGPSPRNTEAFF
>TRBJ1-5|-|TRBV2
TGTGCCAGCGGAGATCATAGCAATCAGCCCCAGCATTTT
CASGDHSNQPQHF
>TRBJ2-7|-|TRBV23-1
TGCGCCAGCAGTCAAGCGGGCGAATCCTACGAGCAGTACTTC
CASSQAGESYEQYF
>TRBJ2-2|TRBD2|TRBV5-8
TGTGCCAGCAGCCTCGGACTAGCGGCCAACACCGGGGAGCTGTTTTTT
CASSLGLAANTGELFF
>TRBJ1-3|-|TRBV5-1
TGCGCCAGCAGCACGGGGGACGTAAACTCTGGAAACACCATATATTTT
CASSTGDVNSGNTIYF
>TRBJ1-1|-|TRBV5-5
TGTGCCAGCAGCTTGGAACGGAGTAGAGCTTTCTTT
CASSLERSRAFF
>TRBJ2-1|-|TRBV4-2
TGTGCCAGCAGCCAAGATAGGGTGGGAGGTGAGCAGTTCTTC
CASSQDRVGGEQFF
>TRBJ1-1|-|TRBV19
TGTGCCAGTAGTGCCCGACAGGTGAACGCTGAAGCTTTCTTT
CASSARQVNAEAFF
>TRBJ1-1|-|TRBV7-9
TGTGCCAGCAGCTCTGGAGCCGAAGCTTTCTTT
CASSSGAEAFF
>TRBJ1-1|TRBD1|TRBV10-1
TGCGCCAGCCCCGACCCGGGACAGGGGAATGAAGCTTTCTTT
CASPDPGQGNEAFF
>TRBJ2-2|-|TRBV7-3
TGTGCCAGCAGCTATCATGGTGCGGGGGAGCTGTTTTTT
CASSYHGAGELFF
>TRBJ2-7|TRBD2|TRBV7-2
TGTGCCAGCAGCTCAGTAGCGGGTAGAGACGAGCAGTACTTC
CASSSVAGRDEQYF
>TRBJ1-4|-|TRBV6-5
TGTGCCAGCAGGGGGACTGGGACTAATGAAAAACTGTTTTTT
CASRGTGTNEKLFF
>TRBJ1-4|TRBD1|TRBV19
TGTGCCAGTAAAGGATCCGGGACAGGGTTCCAAAAACTGTTTTTT
CASKGSGTGFQKLFF
>TRBJ2-3|TRBD2|TRBV6-1
TGTGCCAGCATTTCTAGCGGGGGGGGGTCAGATACGCAGTATTTT
CASISSGGGSDTQYF
>TRBJ2-1|TRBD1|TRBV7-6
TGTGCCAGCAGCCCCCGCCCGGGACAGTCCTACAATGAGCAGTTCTTC
CASSPRPGQSYNEQFF
>TRBJ1-2|TRBD1|TRBV11-3
TGTGCCAGCAGCTTAGTAGGGGGCGCTGGCTACACCTTC
CASSLVGGAGYTF
>TRBJ2-7|TRBD2|TRBV5-6
TGTGCCAGCAGCTCTATGGGAAGGGGCGGGGGGGACGAGCAGTACTTC
CASSSMGRGGGDEQYF
>TRBJ2-3|-|TRBV10-3
TGTGCCATCAGTGACCCGCGCGGAGGGGATACGCAGTATTTT
CAISDPRGGDTQYF
>TRBJ1-5|-|TRBV19
TGTGCCAGTATGTATGCGACAGGTCAGCCCCAGCATTTT
CASMYATGQPQHF
>TRBJ1-5|-|TRBV15
TGTGCCACCAGCAGAGAAACGGACATGGTGCCTCAGCCCCAGCATTTT
CATSRETDMVPQPQHF
>TRBJ1-1|-|TRBV7-6
TGTGCCAGCAGCTCAGGGTTTGTGGTAGTCGTTGAAGCTTTCTTT
CASSSGFVVVVEAFF
>TRBJ2-1|-|TRBV2
TGTGCCAGCGCCCGAGGAGTAGTTAATGAGCAGTTCTTC
CASARGVVNEQFF
>TRBJ1-2|TRBD1|TRBV6-5
TGTGCCAGCAGTTACTCTTACAGGGGGAATGGCTACACCTTC
CASSYSYRGNGYTF